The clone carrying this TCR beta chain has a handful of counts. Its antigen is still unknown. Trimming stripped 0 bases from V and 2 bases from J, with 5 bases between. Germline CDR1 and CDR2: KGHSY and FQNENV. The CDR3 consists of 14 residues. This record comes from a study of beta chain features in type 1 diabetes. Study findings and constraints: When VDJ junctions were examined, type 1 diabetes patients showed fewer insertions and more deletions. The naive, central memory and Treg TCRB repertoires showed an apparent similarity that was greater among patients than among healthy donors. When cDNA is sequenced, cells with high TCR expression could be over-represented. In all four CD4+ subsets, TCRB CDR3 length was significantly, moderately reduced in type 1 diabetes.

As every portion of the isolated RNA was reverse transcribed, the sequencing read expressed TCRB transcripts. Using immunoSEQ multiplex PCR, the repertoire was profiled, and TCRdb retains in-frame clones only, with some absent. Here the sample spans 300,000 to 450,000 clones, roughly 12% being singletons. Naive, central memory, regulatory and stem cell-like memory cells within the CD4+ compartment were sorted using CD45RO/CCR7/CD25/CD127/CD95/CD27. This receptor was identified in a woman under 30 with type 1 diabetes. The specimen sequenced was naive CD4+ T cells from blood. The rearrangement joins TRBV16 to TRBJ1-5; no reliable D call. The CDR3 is CASSQSGGNQPQHF. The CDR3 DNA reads TGTGCCAGCAGCCAATCGGGAGGCAATCAGCCCCAGCATTTT.